This TCR beta chain came from a study of T cell changes during pregnancy in multiple sclerosis. The method was immunoSEQ multiplex PCR; TCRdb's version includes in-frame clones alone and lacks a portion of them. The sample lists 50,000 or so clones; roughly 90% were seen once. This CDR3 has 13 amino acids. Trimming took 2 bases from V and 1 from J, leaving 6 bases between them. Germline loops: CDR1 MDHEN, CDR2 SYDVKM. The receptor was isolated from a female donor with multiple sclerosis, enrolled in a pregnancy study. The V and J genes are TRBV28 and TRBJ2-7; D unresolved. Sample: CD4+ T cells from peripheral blood mononuclear cells, taken after pregnancy. In nucleotides, the CDR3 is TGTGCCAGCAGTTTACACAGATCCTACGAGCAGTACTTC. Encoded protein: CASSLHRSYEQYF.